This T cell receptor (beta chain) originates from a study of graft-versus-host responses after intestinal transplantation. Study-wide background: In this cohort, recipients had multivisceral, liver-intestinal, or isolated intestinal transplants. The study gave all recipients anti-thymocyte globulin induction, then tacrolimus and steroids for approximately three years.

Plated together were about 200,000 CFSE-labeled responder cells and about 200,000 irradiated, violet-dye-labeled stimulator cells. CD4 and CD8 responders that proliferated in the reaction were FACS-sorted. General study findings and limits: Allografts carried high graft-versus-host to host-versus-graft clonal ratios in patients having graft-donor T cell macrochimerism.

This CDR3 contains 12 residues. The germline V and J ends were trimmed by 7 bases and 10 bases, with 16 bases remaining between them. CDR1 and CDR2 from the germline V gene are MNHNS and SASEGT. Clones were read by immunoSEQ multiplex PCR, and TCRdb kept only the in-frame ones, dropping some. The data hold 9,000 to 10,000 clones, with 25% to 30% observed a single time. The V and J genes are TRBV6-1 and TRBJ1-1; D is perhaps TRBD1 (5 bases). The source was alloreactive CD8+ T cells from a mixed lymphocyte reaction culture, collected before intestinal transplant. Sample subset: CFSE-low proliferating T cells sorted from roughly six-day pre-transplant mixed lymphocyte reaction (GvH or HvG direction). The receptor was isolated from a human patient who received an intestinal transplant. The DNA for the CDR3 is TGTGCCAGCATCTTAAGGGGTTTGGGAGCTTTCTTT. Its protein product is CASILRGLGAFF.